The sequence of this TCR beta chain was determined in a study of CD8+CD57+ T cells in acquired aplastic anemia. CDR3 and TCR beta VDJ profiling relied on genomic DNA as the template. A single record per CDR3 protein comes from TCRdb applying MiXCR to the reads. This sample carries more than 150,000 distinct CDR3 sequences, approximately 50% of them seen once, and the ten largest clones take 8.5% to 10%. As to this clonotype: Its antigen is not identified.

Notes on the study in general: Patients and controls had CD8+ Simpson's diversity values that were not significantly distinct.

Flow cytometry had shown expanded CD8+CD57+ cells in the patients chosen for sequencing. The cohort consisted entirely of patients having severe acquired aplastic anemia. This CDR3 is 14 amino acids long. Trimming left V 10 bases short and J 4 bases short, with 19 bases between. Germline CDR1 reads ENHRY; CDR2 reads SYGVKD. The receptor's source is a human donor with aplastic anemia. Input material: sorted CD4+, CD8+, or CD8+CD57+ T cells (not recorded which) from PBMCs. The V gene is TRBV10-3, the J gene TRBJ1-2; D might be TRBD1 (5 bases). CDR3 coding DNA: TGTGCCACCGCGACAGCCGGGGGTATCTATGGCTACACCTTC. Encoded protein: CATATAGGIYGYTF.